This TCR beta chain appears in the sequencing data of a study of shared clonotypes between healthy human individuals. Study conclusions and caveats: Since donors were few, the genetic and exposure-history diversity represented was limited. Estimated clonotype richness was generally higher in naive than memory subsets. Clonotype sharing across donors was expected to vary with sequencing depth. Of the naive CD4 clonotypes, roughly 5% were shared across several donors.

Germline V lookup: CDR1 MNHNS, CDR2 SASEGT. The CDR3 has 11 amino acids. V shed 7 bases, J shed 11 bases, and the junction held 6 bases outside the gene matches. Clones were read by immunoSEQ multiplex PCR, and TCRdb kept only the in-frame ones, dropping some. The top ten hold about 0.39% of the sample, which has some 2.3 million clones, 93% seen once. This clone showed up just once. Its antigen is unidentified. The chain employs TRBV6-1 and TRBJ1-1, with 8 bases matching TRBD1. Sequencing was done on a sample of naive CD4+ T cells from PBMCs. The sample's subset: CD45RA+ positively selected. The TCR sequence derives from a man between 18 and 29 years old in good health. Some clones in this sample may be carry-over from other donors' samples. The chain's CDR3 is CASTQGAGAFF. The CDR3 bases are TGTGCCAGCACCCAGGGGGCCGGGGCTTTCTTT.